This record concerns one TCR beta chain sequence. This clonotype was detected a few times. No cognate antigen has been identified for it. No base qualities exist here, and no much larger clone lies one base off it. The entry originates in a study of regulatory T cells in long-lasting Graves disease (dated by TCRdb to the early 2020s). Regarding the study in general: Persistent Graves' disease meant more than 5 years of antithyroid drug treatment with TSH receptor autoantibodies that stayed positive. This study used TCR sequencing and RNA sequencing of peripheral blood to compare persistent Graves' disease patients against newly diagnosed Graves' disease patients. The study was conducted in China and was registered as a clinical trial. A total of around 35 samples were covered by TCR sequencing, comprising around 13 persistent and 20 or so newly diagnosed Graves' disease patients. Antithyroid drugs had been taken for approximately 10 years on average by persistent Graves' disease patients in the clinical cohort. Broad study findings and their caveats: The small sample size was acknowledged by the authors as a limitation that may reduce accuracy. Because the primary lesion, thyroid tissue, could not be accessed, the study looked at peripheral blood alone. Persistent disease showed preferential use of TRBV28, TRBJ1-2 and TRBJ2-5, whereas newly diagnosed disease favored TRBV20-1 and TRBJ2-1. Compared with newly diagnosed patients, patients with persistent Graves' disease had lower TCR Shannon entropy and fewer highly expanded clones, which suggests clonal expansion. Only the TCR beta chain was sequenced and analyzed. Patients with persistent disease shared more public clonotypes (fewer than 3,000) than newly diagnosed patients did (more than 900).

V sheds 4 bases and J sheds 3 bases, leaving 19 bases between their ends. CDR3 length: 18 amino acids, cysteine to phenylalanine. The CDR3 DNA has 54 bases and is translated from base 1. The time point label of this sample denotes: persistent/refractory GD, antithyroid drugs over 5 years with positive TRAb. For both TCR sequencing and RNA sequencing, RNA was extracted from PBMCs in TRIzol. Graves' disease was diagnosed according to American Thyroid Association guidelines. The patients came from an endocrinology department in Xi'an, China. Each patient gave around 9.2 milliliters of peripheral blood, collected in an EDTA anticoagulant tube. Ficoll Paque Plus density gradient separation was used to isolate PBMCs, and no further T cell sorting was done. An Agilent 2100 Bioanalyzer and agarose gel were used to check RNA quality, and a NanoDrop 2000 was used to measure RNA concentration. Receptor amplification or capture employed multiplex PCR. TCRdb names Illumina HiSeq 4000 as the instrument used. CDR3 regions were amplified by Arm-PCR with iRepertoire HTBI primers to construct TCR beta libraries. Before sequencing, the PCR products went through gel purification. The authors' pipeline ran thus. Gene usage analysis of CDR3 amino acid clonotypes relied on the roughly 60 TRBV and 15 or so TRBJ segments identified across samples. Filtered high-quality paired reads were merged into contigs using COPE and FqMerger. Contigs were aligned with BLAST to IMGT TRBV, TRBD and TRBJ reference genes, and CDR3 was defined per IMGT. Clonotypes above 0.1% frequency were classified as highly expanded clones. Shannon entropy was used to measure repertoire diversity, and the Gini coefficient was used to measure V-J evenness. Clonotypes shared by more than one individual were considered public. The public reads were reanalyzed by TCRdb: fastp trimming at Q25, MiXCR alignment, in-frame beta chains only. Records with the same CDR3 protein are collapsed into one entry carrying the most frequent genes and DNA. The V and J calls were determined by TCRdb, not by the authors. The sample table lists roughly 700,000 distinct CDR3 sequences, roughly 30% of them with a count of one. The ten largest clones take up 40% to 50% of the sample.

Material: peripheral blood mononuclear cells (PBMCs), obtained when the disease was refractory, from a patient treated with antithyroid drugs. The chain was built from TRBV12-3 or TRBV12-4 and TRBJ1-6, with the D gene not confidently named. This receptor was taken from a female donor with Graves disease. The sequenced DNA is TGTGCCAGCAGTTCTAGGTCCCGGGGATCCCTCTATAATTCACCCCTCCACTTT. It codes for CASSSRSRGSLYNSPLHF.